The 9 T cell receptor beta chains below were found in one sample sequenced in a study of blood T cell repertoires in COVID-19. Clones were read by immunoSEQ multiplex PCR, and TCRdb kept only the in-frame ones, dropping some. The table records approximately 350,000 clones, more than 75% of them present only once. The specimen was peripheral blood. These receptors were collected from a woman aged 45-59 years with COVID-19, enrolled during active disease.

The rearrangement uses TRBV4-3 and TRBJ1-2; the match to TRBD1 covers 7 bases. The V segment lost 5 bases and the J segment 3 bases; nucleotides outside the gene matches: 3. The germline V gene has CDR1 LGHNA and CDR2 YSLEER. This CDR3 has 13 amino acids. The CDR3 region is CASSNQGDYGYTF. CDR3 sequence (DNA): TGCGCCAGCAGCAACCAGGGGGACTATGGCTACACCTTC.

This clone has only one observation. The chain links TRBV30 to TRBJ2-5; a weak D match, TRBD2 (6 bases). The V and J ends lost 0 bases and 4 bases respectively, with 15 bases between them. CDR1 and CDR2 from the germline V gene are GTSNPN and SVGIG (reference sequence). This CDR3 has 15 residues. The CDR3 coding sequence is TGTGCCTGGAGTGTAGGTCCCCAGGGAGGAGAGACCCAGTACTTC. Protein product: CAWSVGPQGGETQYF. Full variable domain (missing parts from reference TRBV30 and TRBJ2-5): SQTIHQWPATLVQPVGSPLSLECTVEGTSNPNLYWYRQAAGRGLQLLFYSVGIGQISSEVPQNLSASRPQDRQFILSSKKLLLSDSGFYLCAWSVGPQGGETQYFGPGTRLLVL.

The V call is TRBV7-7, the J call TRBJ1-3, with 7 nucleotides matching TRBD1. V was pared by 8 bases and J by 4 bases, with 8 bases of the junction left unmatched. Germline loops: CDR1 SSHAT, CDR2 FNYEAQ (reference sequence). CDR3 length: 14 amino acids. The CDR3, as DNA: TGTGCCAGCTCTCAGGGGGTGACGGGAAACACCATATATTTT. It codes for CASSQGVTGNTIYF.

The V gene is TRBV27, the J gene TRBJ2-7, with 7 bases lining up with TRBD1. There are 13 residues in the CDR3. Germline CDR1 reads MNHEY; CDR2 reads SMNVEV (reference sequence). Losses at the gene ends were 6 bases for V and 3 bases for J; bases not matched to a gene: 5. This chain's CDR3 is CASRRQGGYEQYF. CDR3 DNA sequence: TGTGCCAGCAGAAGACAGGGCGGCTACGAGCAGTACTTC.

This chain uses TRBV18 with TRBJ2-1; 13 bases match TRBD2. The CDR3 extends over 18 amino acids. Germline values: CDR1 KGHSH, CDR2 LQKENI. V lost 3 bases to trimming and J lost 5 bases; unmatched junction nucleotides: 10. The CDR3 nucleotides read TGTGCCAGCTCACCGACAAACATACTAGCGGGAGGGAACAATGAGCAGTTCTTC. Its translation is CASSPTNILAGGNNEQFF.

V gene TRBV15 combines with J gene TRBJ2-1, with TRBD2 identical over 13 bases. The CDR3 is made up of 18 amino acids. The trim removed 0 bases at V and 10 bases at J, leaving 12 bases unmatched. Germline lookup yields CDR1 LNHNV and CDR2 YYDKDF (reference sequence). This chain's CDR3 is CATSRDMEGLAGLGEQFF. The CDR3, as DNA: TGTGCCACCAGCAGAGATATGGAGGGACTAGCGGGGTTGGGGGAGCAGTTCTTC.

Here the CDR3 reads CASSSGTAVISGYTF. The CDR3 coding sequence is TGTGCCAGCAGCTCTGGGACAGCGGTGATCTCTGGCTACACCTTC. The gene calls are TRBV7-8 and TRBJ1-2; 7 positions agree with TRBD1. V lost 4 bases to trimming and J lost 7 bases; unmatched junction nucleotides: 12. This CDR3 is 15 amino acids long. Germline CDR1 is SGHVS and CDR2 is FQNEAQ.

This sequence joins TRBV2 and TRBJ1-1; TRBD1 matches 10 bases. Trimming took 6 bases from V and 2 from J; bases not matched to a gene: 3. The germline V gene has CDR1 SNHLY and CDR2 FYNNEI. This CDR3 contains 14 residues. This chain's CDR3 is CASRGTGVNTEAFF. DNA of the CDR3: TGTGCCAGCAGGGGGACAGGGGTAAACACTGAAGCTTTCTTT. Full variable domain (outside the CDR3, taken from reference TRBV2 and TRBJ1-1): EPEVTQTPSHQVTQMGQEVILRCVPISNHLYFYWYRQILGQKVEFLVSFYNNEISEKSEIFDDQFSVERPDGSNFTLKIRSTKLEDSAMYFCASRGTGVNTEAFFGQGTRLTVV.

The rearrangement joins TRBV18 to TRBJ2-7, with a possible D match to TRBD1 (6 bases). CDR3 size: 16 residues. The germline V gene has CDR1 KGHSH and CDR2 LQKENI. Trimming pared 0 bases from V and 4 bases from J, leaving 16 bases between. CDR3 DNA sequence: TGTGCCAGCTCACCACCGTACATTCAGGGGCGGTACGAGCAGTACTTC. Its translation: CASSPPYIQGRYEQYF.